The sequence of this T cell receptor beta chain was determined in a study of human CD8 memory T cell subsets. Overall study results and limits: Clonotypes that made up the stem-like memory T cell repertoire overlapped minimally with the precursor exhausted T cell repertoire. Only T cell receptor beta chains were sequenced in this study.

Comment on this clonotype: The antigen remains unidentified.

TPEX cells were CCR7+ PD-1+ TIGIT+ early memory CD8+ T cells with exhausted-like traits. From duplicate vials of fewer than 160,000 sorted CD8+ T cells per subset, RNA was isolated. It was UMI-labeled 5' RACE by which the TCR beta libraries were made. Per the original data handling: Functional CDR3 beta clonotypes, numbering between roughly 2,800 and 18,000, were present in each TCR beta library. No DNA is given; TCRdb re-called the 5' RACE reads and lists each CDR3 protein once. In this record, the V and J calls reflect TCRdb's handling and not the investigators' own analysis. Its table lists about 9,200 distinct CDR3 sequences. CDR1 is GTSNPN and CDR2 is SVGIG in the germline V gene (reference sequence). The length of the CDR3 is 13 residues.

This sequence originates from a human donor in good health. The chain uses TRBV30 and TRBJ2-7; TCRdb reports TRBD1, a call that lacks DNA to check it against. Sequencing was done on a sample of CD8+ T cells from PBMCs. CDR3 residues: CAWTGEIPYEQYF.